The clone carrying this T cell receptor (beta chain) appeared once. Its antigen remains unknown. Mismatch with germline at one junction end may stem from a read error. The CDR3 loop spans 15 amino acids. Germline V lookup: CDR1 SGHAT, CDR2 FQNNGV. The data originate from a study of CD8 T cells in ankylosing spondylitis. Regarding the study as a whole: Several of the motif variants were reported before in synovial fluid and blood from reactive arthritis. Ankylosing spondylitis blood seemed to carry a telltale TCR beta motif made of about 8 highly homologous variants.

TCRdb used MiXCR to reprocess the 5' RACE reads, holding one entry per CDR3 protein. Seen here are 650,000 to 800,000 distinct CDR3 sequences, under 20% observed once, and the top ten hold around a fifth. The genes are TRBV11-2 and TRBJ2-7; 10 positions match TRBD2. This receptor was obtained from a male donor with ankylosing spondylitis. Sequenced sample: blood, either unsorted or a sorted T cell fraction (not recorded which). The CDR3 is CASGFTSGTSYEQYF. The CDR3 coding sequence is TGTGCCAGCGGCTTCACTAGCGGGACTTCCTACGAGCAGTACTTC.